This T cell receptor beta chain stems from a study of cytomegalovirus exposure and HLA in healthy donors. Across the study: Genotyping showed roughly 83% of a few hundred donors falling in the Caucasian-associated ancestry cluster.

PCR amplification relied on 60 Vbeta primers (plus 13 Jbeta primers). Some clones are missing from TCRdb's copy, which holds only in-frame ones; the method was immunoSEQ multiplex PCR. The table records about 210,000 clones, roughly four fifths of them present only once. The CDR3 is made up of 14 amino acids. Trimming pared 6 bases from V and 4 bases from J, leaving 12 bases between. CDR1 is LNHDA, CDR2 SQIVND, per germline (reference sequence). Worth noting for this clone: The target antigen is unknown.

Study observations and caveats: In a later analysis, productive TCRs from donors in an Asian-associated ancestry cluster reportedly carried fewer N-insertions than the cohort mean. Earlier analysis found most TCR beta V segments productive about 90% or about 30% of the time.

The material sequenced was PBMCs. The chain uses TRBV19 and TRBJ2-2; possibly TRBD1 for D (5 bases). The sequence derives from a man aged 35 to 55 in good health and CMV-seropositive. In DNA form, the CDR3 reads TGTGCCAGTAGCAGGGCGGTCGGCACCGGGGAGCTGTTTTTT. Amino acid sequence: CASSRAVGTGELFF.